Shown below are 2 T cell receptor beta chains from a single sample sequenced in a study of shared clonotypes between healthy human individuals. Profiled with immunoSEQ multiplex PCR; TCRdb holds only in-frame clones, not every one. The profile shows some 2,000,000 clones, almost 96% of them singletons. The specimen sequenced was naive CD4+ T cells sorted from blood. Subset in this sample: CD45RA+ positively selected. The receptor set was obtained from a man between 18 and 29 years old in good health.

CDR3 loop: CAIRPDRGRDTEAFF. The CDR3 nucleotides read TGTGCCATCAGACCCGACAGGGGTCGGGACACTGAAGCTTTCTTT. The genes are TRBV10-3 and TRBJ1-1, with 8 bases fitting TRBD1. V lost 6 bases and J lost 3; bases outside the gene matches: 9. CDR3 size: 15 residues. Germline CDR1 ENHRY, CDR2 SYGVKD.

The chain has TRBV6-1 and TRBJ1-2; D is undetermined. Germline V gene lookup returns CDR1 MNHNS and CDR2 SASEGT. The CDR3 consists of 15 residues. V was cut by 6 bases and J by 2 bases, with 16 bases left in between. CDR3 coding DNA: TGTGCCAGCAGCCCGGAGGGTAAAAGGAACTATGGCTACACCTTC. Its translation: CASSPEGKRNYGYTF.